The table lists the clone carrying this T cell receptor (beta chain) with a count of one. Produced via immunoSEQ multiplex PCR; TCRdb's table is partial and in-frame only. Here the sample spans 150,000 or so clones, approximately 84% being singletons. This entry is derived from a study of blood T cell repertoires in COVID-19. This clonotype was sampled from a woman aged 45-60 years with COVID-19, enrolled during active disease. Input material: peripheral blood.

The CDR3 coding sequence is TGTGCCAGCAGCGAAACTGACTACCAAGAGACCCAGTACTTC. Its translation: CASSETDYQETQYF. This chain joins TRBV6-2 or TRBV6-3 and TRBJ2-5; D uncertain. Trimming stripped 6 bases from V and 0 bases from J, with 11 bases between. Germline CDR1 MNHEY, CDR2 SVGEGT. This CDR3 contains 14 residues.